This T cell receptor (beta chain) was found in a study of blood T cell repertoires in COVID-19. Profiling relied on immunoSEQ multiplex PCR, and the TCRdb table lists in-frame clones only, not all of them. The table includes nearly 250,000 clones, 75% to 85% detected once. The study assigned cohorts using participant-reported clinical history. The CDR3 is 13 amino acids. Germline CDR1 and CDR2: SGHTA and FQGTGA. V was shortened by 2 bases and J by 2 bases, with 7 bases between the two germline ends. Sequenced: PBMCs or T cells enriched from blood (not recorded which). This TCR was sampled from a woman between 45 and 60 years old with acute COVID-19. The chain is built from TRBV7-3 and TRBJ2-7; D call uncertain. DNA for the CDR3: TGTGCCAGCAGCTTAGGCAGAACCTACGAGCAGTACTTC. Translated: CASSLGRTYEQYF.